These T cell receptor beta chains were read from a single sample in a study of regulatory T cells in long-lasting Graves disease. TCRdb ran MiXCR on the multiplex PCR reads and lists one entry per CDR3 protein. The sample lists some 470,000 distinct CDR3 sequences, roughly 21% occurring once. The sequencing here drew on peripheral blood mononuclear cells (PBMCs), taken when the disease was refractory, from a patient treated with antithyroid drugs. Receptor source: a female donor with Graves disease. CDR3s include the opening cysteine and the closing phenylalanine or tryptophan. The D gene is left open where the match is weak. Size tells how often a clone was seen (once, few, many) or the class of an expanded clone, and some rows leave it out.

>TRBJ2-5|TRBV3-1|-|-
TGTGCCAGCAGCCAAGGGGTCATACGGGAGACCCAGTACTTC
CASSQGVIRETQYF
>TRBJ2-7|TRBV19|-|many
TGTGCCAGTAGATGGGACAAACCCCTGTGGGAGCAGTACTTC
CASRWDKPLWEQYF
>TRBJ2-6|TRBV11-1|-|many
TGTGCCAGCAGGGACATGAGCTCTGGGGCCAACGTCCTGACTTTC
CASRDMSSGANVLTF
>TRBJ2-5|TRBV4-1|-|-
TGCGCCAGCAGCCAATTGCCGGGCCTACAAGAGACCCAGTACTTC
CASSQLPGLQETQYF
>TRBJ2-2|TRBV4-1|-|-
TGCGCCAGCAGCCCAACTCTTCCCGTAACCGGGGAGCTGTTTTTT
CASSPTLPVTGELFF
>TRBJ2-2|TRBV7-2|TRBD1|many
TGTGCCAGCAGCCGTACACAGGGGGCGTGGAACACCGGGGAGCTGTTTTTT
CASSRTQGAWNTGELFF
>TRBJ1-2|TRBV30|-|many
TGTGCCTGGAGTGGGGGAAGCTATGGCTACACCTTC
CAWSGGSYGYTF
>TRBJ2-4|TRBV6-2/TRBV6-3|TRBD2|few
TGTGCCAGCAGTGAGCGGGAGGGCTGGGTAAACATTCAGTACTTC
CASSEREGWVNIQYF
>TRBJ2-2|TRBV6-5|-|many
TGTGCCAGCAGTTATCGACACCCCGCAGGGGAGCTGTTTTTT
CASSYRHPAGELFF
>TRBJ2-3|TRBV5-1|TRBD2|-
TGCGCCAGCAGTCCAGATGGGGGGGGTACGCAGTATTTT
CASSPDGGGTQYF
>TRBJ1-2|TRBV19|-|once
TGTGCCAGTACAGGCTCGCTTCCAGGCCCCAAGGTCTATGGCCACACCTTC
CASTGSLPGPKVYGHTF
>TRBJ1-2|TRBV12-5|TRBD1|-
TGTGCTAGTGGTACAGGGGCCACGTATGGCTACACCTTC
CASGTGATYGYTF
>TRBJ2-4|TRBV2|TRBD1|many
TGTGCCAGCAGTGAAGACAGGGGAAAAAACATTCAGTACTTC
CASSEDRGKNIQYF
>TRBJ2-7|TRBV6-5|-|-
TGTGCCAGCAGTTACCGGGGCCAGACCTACGAGCAGTACTTC
CASSYRGQTYEQYF
>TRBJ2-1|TRBV6-1|-|-
TGTGCCAGCAGTCCCCTCGTTCGGTCCTACAATGAGCAGTTCTTC
CASSPLVRSYNEQFF
>TRBJ2-7|TRBV12-3/TRBV12-4|-|many
TGTGCCAGCAGTTCTCGGACCCTTGGACGTTACGAGCAGTACTTC
CASSSRTLGRYEQYF
>TRBJ1-1|TRBV3-1|-|many
TGTGCCAGCAGTAAAGGGGAGGCCGACACTGAAGCTTTCTTT
CASSKGEADTEAFF
>TRBJ2-7|TRBV12-3/TRBV12-4|-|many
TGTGCCAGCAGTTTAGAGGAGGGCCCCTACGAGCAGTACTTC
CASSLEEGPYEQYF
>TRBJ2-7|TRBV6-2/TRBV6-3|TRBD1|-
TGTGCCAGCAAAGGACAGGGGTTATACGAGCAGTACTTC
CASKGQGLYEQYF
>TRBJ1-3|TRBV12-3/TRBV12-4|-|-
TGTGCCAGCAATTATCTTCCGGGACGCATCTCTGGAAACACCATATATTTT
CASNYLPGRISGNTIYF
>TRBJ2-3|TRBV29-1|-|few
TGCAGCGTTGTATATCAGGAGCTCTTCCATGGGGATACGCAGTATTTT
CSVVYQELFHGDTQYF
>TRBJ2-3|TRBV28|TRBD2|-
TGTGCCAGCAGCGTGGGGGGGAGAACCACAGATACGCAGTATTTT
CASSVGGRTTDTQYF
>TRBJ2-1|TRBV20-1|-|-
TGCAGTGCTAGAGCCGGGCTGAGAGTCTACAATGAGCAGTTCTTC
CSARAGLRVYNEQFF